The clone carrying this T cell receptor (beta chain) is large. Its antigen remains unknown. The source of the sample is a study of spatial heterogeneity in lung cancer. For the study at large: The study consistently detected more beta-chain than alpha-chain sequences. General observations from the study: Within tumors, counts of expanded alpha and beta TCRs tracked tumor mutation counts.

The germline V and J ends were trimmed by 2 bases and 1 base, with 5 bases remaining between them. In germline, CDR1 is MNHEY, CDR2 SMNVEV (reference sequence). The CDR3 extends over 13 amino acids. TCRdb passed the 5' RACE reads through MiXCR, listing each CDR3 protein once. The sample lists roughly 3,000 distinct CDR3 sequences; roughly 5.7% were seen once. Time point indicated: sample taken at primary tumor resection. Whole RNA was taken from tumor, nontumor lung or frozen PBMC; it was then sequenced unsorted. Sequences were derived from lung tumor tissue, sampled at surgery. This TCR was recovered from a male donor with early-stage non-small cell lung cancer. The chain is built from TRBV27 and TRBJ2-5; D is unresolved. The CDR3 sequence is CASSLAAQETQYF. Here the CDR3 DNA reads TGTGCCAGCAGTTTAGCGGCCCAAGAGACCCAGTACTTC.